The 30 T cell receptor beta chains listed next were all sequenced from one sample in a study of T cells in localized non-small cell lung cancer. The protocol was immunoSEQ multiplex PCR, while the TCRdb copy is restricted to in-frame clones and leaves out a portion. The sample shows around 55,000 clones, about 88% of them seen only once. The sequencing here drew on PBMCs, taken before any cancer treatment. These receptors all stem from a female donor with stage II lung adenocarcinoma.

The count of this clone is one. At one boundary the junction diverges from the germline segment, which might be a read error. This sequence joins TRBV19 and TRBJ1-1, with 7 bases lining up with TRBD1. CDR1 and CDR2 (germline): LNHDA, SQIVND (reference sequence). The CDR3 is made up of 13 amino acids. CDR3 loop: CASSVDRDTEAFF. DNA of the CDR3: TGTGCCAGTAGTGTAGACAGGGACACTGAAGCTTTCTTT.

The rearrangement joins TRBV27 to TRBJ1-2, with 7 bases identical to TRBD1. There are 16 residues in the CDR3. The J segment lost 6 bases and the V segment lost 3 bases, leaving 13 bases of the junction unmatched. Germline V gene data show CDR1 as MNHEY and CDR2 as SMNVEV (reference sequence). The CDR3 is CASSFKGADRVDGYTF. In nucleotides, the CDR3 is TGTGCCAGCAGTTTTAAGGGGGCCGACCGGGTGGATGGCTACACCTTC.

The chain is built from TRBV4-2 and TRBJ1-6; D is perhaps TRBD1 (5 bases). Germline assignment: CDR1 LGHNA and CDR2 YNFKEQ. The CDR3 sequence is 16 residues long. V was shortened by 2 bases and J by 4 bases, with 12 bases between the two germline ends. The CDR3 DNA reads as TGTGCCAGCAGCCAATCCTCCACAGGTTATAATTCACCCCTCCACTTT. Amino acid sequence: CASSQSSTGYNSPLHF.

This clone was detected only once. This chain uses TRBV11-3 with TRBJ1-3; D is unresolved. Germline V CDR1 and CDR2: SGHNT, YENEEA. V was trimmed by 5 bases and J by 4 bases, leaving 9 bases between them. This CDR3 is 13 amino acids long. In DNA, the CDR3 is TGTGCCAGCAGCCTCGGACTGGGAAACACCATATATTTT. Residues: CASSLGLGNTIYF.

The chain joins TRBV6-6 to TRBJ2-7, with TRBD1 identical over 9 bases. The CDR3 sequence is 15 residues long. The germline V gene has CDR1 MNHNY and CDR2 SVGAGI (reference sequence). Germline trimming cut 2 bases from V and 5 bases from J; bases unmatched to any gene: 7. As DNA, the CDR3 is TGTGCCAGCAGTTACGGGGGACAGGGAGTGAACGAGCAGTACTTC. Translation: CASSYGGQGVNEQYF.

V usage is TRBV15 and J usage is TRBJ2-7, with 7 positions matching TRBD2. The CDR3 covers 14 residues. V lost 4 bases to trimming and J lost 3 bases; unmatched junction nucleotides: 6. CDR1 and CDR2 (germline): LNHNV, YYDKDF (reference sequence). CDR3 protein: CATSKERGGYEQYF. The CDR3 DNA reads TGTGCCACCAGCAAAGAGCGGGGTGGCTACGAGCAGTACTTC. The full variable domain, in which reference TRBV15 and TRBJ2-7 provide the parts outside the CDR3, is DAMVIQNPRYQVTQFGKPVTLSCSQTLNHNVMYWYQQKSSQAPKLLFHYYDKDFNNEADTPDNFQSRRPNTSFCFLDIRSPGLGDTAMYLCATSKERGGYEQYFGPGTRLTVT.

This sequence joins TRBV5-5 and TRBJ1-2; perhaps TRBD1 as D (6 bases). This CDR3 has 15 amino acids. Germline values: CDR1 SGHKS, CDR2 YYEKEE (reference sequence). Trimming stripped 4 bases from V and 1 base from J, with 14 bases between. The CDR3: CASSQTGAFNYGYTF. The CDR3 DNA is TGTGCCAGCAGCCAGACAGGAGCCTTTAACTATGGCTACACCTTC.

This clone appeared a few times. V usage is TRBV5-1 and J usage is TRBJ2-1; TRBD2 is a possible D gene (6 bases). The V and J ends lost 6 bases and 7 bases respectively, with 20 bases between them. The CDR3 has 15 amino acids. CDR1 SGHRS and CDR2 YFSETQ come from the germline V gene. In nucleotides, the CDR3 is TGCGCCAGCAAAAGCCGGGGAGGAATAGAAAATGAGCAGTTCTTC. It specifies CASKSRGGIENEQFF.

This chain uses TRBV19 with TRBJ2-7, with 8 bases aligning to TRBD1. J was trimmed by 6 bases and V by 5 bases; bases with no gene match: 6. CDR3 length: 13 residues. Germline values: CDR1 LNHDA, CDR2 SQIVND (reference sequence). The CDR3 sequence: CASSPTTGAEQYF. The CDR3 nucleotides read TGTGCCAGTAGTCCGACGACAGGGGCCGAGCAGTACTTC.

The CDR3 reads CASSPRGFGEAFF. The CDR3 DNA follows: TGTGCCAGCAGCCCTAGGGGCTTCGGTGAAGCTTTCTTT. This chain joins TRBV14 and TRBJ1-1, with D perhaps matching TRBD1 (5 bases). Per the germline V gene, CDR1 is SGHDN and CDR2 is FVKESK. This CDR3 is built from 13 residues. V shed 4 bases and J shed 7 bases, with 13 bases lying between them.

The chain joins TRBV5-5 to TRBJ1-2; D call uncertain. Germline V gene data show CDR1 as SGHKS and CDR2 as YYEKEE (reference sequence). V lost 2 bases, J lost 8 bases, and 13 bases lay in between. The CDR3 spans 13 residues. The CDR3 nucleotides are TGTGCCAGCAGCTTCGATCCCAGCCGGGGCTACACCTTC. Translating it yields CASSFDPSRGYTF.

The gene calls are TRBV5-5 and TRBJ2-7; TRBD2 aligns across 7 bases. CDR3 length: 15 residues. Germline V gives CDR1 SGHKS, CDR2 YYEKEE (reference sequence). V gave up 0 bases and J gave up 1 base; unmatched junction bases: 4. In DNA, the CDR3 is TGTGCCAGCAGCTTGGACGCCGGGGGGTCCTACGAGCAGTACTTC. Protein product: CASSLDAGGSYEQYF.

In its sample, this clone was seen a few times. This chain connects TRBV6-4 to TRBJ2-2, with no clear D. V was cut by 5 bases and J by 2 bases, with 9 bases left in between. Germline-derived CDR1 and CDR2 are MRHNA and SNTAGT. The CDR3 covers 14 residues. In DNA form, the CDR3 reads TGTGCCAGCAGTCTCAGGATTAACACCGGGGAGCTGTTTTTT. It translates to CASSLRINTGELFF.

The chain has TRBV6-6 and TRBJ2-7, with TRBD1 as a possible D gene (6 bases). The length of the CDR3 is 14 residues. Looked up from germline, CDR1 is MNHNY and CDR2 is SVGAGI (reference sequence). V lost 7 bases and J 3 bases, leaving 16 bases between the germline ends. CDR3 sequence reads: CASTKGGQFYEQYF. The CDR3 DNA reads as TGTGCCAGCACCAAAGGCGGACAGTTCTACGAGCAGTACTTC.

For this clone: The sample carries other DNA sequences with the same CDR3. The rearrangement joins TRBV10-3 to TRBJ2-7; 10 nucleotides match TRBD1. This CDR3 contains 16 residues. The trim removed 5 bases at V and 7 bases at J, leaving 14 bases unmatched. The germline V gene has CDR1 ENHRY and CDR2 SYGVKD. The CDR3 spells CAISTDRGPFAWEQYF. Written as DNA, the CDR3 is TGTGCCATCAGTACTGACAGGGGGCCCTTCGCGTGGGAGCAGTACTTC.

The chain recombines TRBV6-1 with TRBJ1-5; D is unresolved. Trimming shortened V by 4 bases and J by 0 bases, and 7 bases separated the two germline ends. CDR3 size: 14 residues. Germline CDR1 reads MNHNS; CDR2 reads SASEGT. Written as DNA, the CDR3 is TGTGCCAGCAGTGGAGGGTATAGCAATCAGCCCCAGCATTTT. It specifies CASSGGYSNQPQHF.

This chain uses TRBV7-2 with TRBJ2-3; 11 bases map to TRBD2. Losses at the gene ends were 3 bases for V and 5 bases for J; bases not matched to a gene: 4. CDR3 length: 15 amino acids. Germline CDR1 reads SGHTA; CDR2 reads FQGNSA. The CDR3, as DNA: TGTGCCAGCAGCTTGGGGACTAGCGGCCGAGATACGCAGTATTTT. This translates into CASSLGTSGRDTQYF.

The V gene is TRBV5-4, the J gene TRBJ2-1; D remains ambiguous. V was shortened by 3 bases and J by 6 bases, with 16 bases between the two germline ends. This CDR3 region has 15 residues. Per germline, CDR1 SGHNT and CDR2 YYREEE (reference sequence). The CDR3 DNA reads TGTGCCAGCAGCTCGATTTGGACCAACCCCAATGAGCAGTTCTTC. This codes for CASSSIWTNPNEQFF.

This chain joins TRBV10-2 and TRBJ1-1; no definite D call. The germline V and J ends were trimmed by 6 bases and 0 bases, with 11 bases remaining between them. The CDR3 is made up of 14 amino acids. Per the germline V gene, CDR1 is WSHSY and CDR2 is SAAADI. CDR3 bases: TGCGCCAGCAGCCAGAAGATCATGAACACTGAAGCTTTCTTT. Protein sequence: CASSQKIMNTEAFF.

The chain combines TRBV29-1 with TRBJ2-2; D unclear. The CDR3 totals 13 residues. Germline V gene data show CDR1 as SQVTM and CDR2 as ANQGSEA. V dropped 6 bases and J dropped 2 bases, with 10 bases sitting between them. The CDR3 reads CSVSHSNTGELFF. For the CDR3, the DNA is TGCAGCGTCTCACACAGTAACACCGGGGAGCTGTTTTTT.

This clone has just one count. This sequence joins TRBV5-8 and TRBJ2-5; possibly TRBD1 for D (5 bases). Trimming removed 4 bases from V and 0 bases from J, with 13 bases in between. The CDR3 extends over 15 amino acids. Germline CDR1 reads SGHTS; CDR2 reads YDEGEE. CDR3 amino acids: CASSGVGAHQETQYF. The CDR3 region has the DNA TGTGCCAGCAGCGGTGTTGGGGCCCACCAAGAGACCCAGTACTTC.

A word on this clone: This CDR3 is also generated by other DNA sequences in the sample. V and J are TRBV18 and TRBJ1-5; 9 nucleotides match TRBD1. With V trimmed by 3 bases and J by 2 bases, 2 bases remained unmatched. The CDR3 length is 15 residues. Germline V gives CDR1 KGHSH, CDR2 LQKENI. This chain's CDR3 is CASSPDRGGNQPQHF. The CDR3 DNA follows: TGTGCCAGCTCACCGGACAGGGGCGGCAATCAGCCCCAGCATTTT.

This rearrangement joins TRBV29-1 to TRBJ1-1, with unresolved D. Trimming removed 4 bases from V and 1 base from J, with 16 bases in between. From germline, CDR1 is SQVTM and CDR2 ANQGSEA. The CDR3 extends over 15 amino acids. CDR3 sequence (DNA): TGCAGCGTTGGGTCGGGCACTACCACGAACACTGAAGCTTTCTTT. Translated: CSVGSGTTTNTEAFF. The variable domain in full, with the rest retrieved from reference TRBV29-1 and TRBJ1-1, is SAVISQKPSRDICQRGTSLTIQCQVDSQVTMMFWYRQQPGQSLTLIATANQGSEATYESGFVIDKFPISRPNLTFSTLTVSNMSPEDSSIYLCSVGSGTTTNTEAFFGQGTRLTVV.

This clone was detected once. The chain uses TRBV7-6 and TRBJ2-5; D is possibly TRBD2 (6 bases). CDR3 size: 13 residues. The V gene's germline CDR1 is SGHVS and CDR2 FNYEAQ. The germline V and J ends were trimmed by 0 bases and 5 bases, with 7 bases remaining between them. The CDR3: CASSLAGRETQYF. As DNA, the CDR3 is TGTGCCAGCAGCTTAGCAGGGAGGGAGACCCAGTACTTC.

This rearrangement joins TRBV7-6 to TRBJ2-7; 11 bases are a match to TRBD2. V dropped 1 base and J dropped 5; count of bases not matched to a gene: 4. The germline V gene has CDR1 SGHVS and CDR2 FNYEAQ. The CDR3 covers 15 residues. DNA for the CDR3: TGTGCCAGCAGCTTAGAGACTAGCGGGGCCCACGAGCAGTACTTC. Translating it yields CASSLETSGAHEQYF.

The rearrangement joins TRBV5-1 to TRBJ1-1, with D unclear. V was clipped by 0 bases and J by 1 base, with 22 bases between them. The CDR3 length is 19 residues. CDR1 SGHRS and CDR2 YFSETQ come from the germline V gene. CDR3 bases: TGCGCCAGCAGCTTGGAAGCCATTGGCACCGGATTCGCGAACACTGAAGCTTTCTTT. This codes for CASSLEAIGTGFANTEAFF.

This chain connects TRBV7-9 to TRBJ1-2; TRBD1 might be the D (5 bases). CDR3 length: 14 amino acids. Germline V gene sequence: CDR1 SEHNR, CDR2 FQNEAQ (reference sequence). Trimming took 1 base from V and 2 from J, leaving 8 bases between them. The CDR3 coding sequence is TGTGCCAGCAGCTTAGTACAGGAGAACTATGGCTACACCTTC. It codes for CASSLVQENYGYTF.

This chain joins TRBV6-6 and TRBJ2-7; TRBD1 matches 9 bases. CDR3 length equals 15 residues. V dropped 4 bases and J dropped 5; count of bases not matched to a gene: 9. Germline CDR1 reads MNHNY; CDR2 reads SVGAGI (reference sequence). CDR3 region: CASSSPGQGVDEQYF. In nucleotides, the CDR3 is TGTGCCAGCAGTTCGCCGGGACAGGGAGTAGACGAGCAGTACTTC.

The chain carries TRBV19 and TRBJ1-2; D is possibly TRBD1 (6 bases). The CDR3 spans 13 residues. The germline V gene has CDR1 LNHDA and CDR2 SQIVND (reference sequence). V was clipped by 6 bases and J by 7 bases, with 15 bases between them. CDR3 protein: CASSGTQGVGYTF. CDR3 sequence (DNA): TGTGCCAGTAGCGGTACACAGGGAGTTGGCTACACCTTC. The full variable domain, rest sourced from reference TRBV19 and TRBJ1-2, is DGGITQSPKYLFRKEGQNVTLSCEQNLNHDAMYWYRQDPGQGLRLIYYSQIVNDFQKGDIAEGYSVSREKKESFPLTVTSAQKNPTAFYLCASSGTQGVGYTFGSGTRLTVV.

The CDR3 DNA follows: TGTGCCAGCAGCCCTTTGATACGGGTAAGGGAGAACACTGAAGCTTTCTTT. Translating it yields CASSPLIRVRENTEAFF. The chain is built from TRBV14 and TRBJ1-1, with D unresolved. The V gene's germline CDR1 is SGHDN and CDR2 FVKESK. The CDR3 runs to 17 residues. The germline V and J ends were trimmed by 4 bases and 1 base, with 19 bases remaining between them.